One and the same sample provided the 6 T cell receptor beta chains below, sequenced in a study of early T cells in non-severe SARS-CoV-2 infection (dated by TCRdb to the early 2020s). Library preparation used 5' RACE. This sample was sequenced with a NextSeq 500. TCRdb reprocessed the public reads (quality trimming at Q25 with fastp, clone calling with MiXCR) and kept in-frame beta chains. Rows are combined by CDR3 protein, so each entry shows the most common genes and DNA. For this sample the table gives tens of thousands of distinct CDR3 sequences, of which 9.5% to 15% were detected only once. Of the sample, 1.2% falls within the top ten clones. Sample: whole blood, taken at baseline. Receptor source: an adult who was a healthcare worker with PCR-confirmed SARS-CoV-2 infection or an uninfected control (not recorded which). The donor label of this sample is uncertain.

Ten or more counts support this clonotype. The V gene is TRBV12-3 or TRBV12-4, the J gene TRBJ1-5; the match to TRBD1 covers 9 bases. Trimming took 5 bases from V and 2 from J; bases not matched to a gene: 7. CDR3 length: 16 residues. In DNA form, the CDR3 reads TGTGCCAGCAGTCTAGGACAGGGGACCGGCAATCAGCCCCAGCATTTT. Protein product: CASSLGQGTGNQPQHF.

The chain uses TRBV27 and TRBJ2-1, with 7 bases that match TRBD2. The V and J ends lost 6 bases and 0 bases, in that order; junction bases with no gene match: 8. Germline CDR1 MNHEY, CDR2 SMNVEV (reference sequence). The CDR3 consists of 16 residues. The DNA for the CDR3 is TGTGCCAGCAGACCGAGCGGGGAGCGCTCCTACAATGAGCAGTTCTTC. Its protein product is CASRPSGERSYNEQFF.

The chain recombines TRBV18 with TRBJ2-5; TRBD2 is a possible D gene (6 bases). Trimming removed 0 bases from V and 2 bases from J, with 7 bases in between. Germline V gene lookup returns CDR1 KGHSH and CDR2 LQKENI. The CDR3 length is 14 residues. The CDR3 region is CASSPPGTQETQYF. CDR3 in DNA: TGTGCCAGCTCACCACCGGGGACTCAAGAGACCCAGTACTTC.

The genes are TRBV9 and TRBJ2-3, with D uncertain. The V gene lost 6 bases and the J gene lost 2 bases, with 10 bases spanning the gap. The length of the CDR3 is 13 residues. Looked up from germline, CDR1 is SGDLS and CDR2 is YYNGEE. CDR3 nucleotide sequence: TGTGCCAGCACGGTAGACCTCACAGATACGCAGTATTTT. It is translated as CASTVDLTDTQYF.

CDR3 region: CASSSRSNEQFF. Here the CDR3 DNA reads TGTGCCAGCAGCTCTAGGAGCAATGAGCAGTTCTTC. The chain uses TRBV7-8 and TRBJ2-1; D uncertain. CDR1 SGHVS and CDR2 FQNEAQ come from the germline V gene. Deletions cut 4 bases from V and 6 bases from J, with 7 bases between. The length of the CDR3 is 12 residues. Supplemented by reference TRBV7-8 and TRBJ2-1, the full variable domain reads GAGVSQSPRYKVAKRGQDVALRCDPISGHVSLFWYQQALGQGPEFLTYFQNEAQLDKSGLPSDRFFAERPEGSVSTLKIQRTQQEDSAVYLCASSSRSNEQFFGPGTRLTVL.

The chain joins TRBV7-2 to TRBJ2-1; D might be TRBD1 or TRBD2, each matching 6 bases. Trimming removed 5 bases from V and 6 bases from J, with 17 bases in between. The CDR3 covers 15 residues. The V gene's germline CDR1 is SGHTA and CDR2 FQGNSA. CDR3: CASSPPGGHSNEQFF. The CDR3 nucleotides read TGTGCCAGCAGCCCCCCCGGGGGCCACTCCAATGAGCAGTTCTTC.